The 21 T cell receptor beta chains listed next were all sequenced from one sample in a study of cytomegalovirus exposure and HLA in healthy donors. The primer mix had 60 Vbeta and 13 Jbeta primers. The data were produced by immunoSEQ multiplex PCR, yet TCRdb's version contains in-frame clones alone and is incomplete. The sample has some 130,000 clones, over 80% seen once. Sequencing was performed on PBMCs. These receptors all come from a boy younger than 18 in good health and CMV-seronegative.

V and J are TRBV19 and TRBJ2-2, with TRBD2 matching 16 bases. This CDR3 has 19 residues. V was clipped by 1 base and J by 7 bases; unmatched bases: 9. Germline loops: CDR1 LNHDA, CDR2 SQIVND (reference sequence). In DNA, the CDR3 is TGTGCCAGTAGTATAGCAGGGACTAGCGGGAGGGCCTTGAGCGGGGAGCTGTTTTTT. Translated: CASSIAGTSGRALSGELFF.

The chain recombines TRBV18 with TRBJ2-3, with D perhaps TRBD1 (5 bases). The V gene lost 2 bases and the J gene lost 0 bases, with 15 bases spanning the gap. Germline CDR1 is KGHSH and CDR2 is LQKENI. The CDR3 loop spans 17 amino acids. The CDR3 DNA sequence: TGTGCCAGCTCACCAACCCGGACAACACCTAGCACAGATACGCAGTATTTT. Its translation is CASSPTRTTPSTDTQYF. Together with reference TRBV18 and TRBJ2-3, the CDR3 gives the full variable domain: NAGVMQNPRHLVRRRGQEARLRCSPMKGHSHVYWYRQLPEEGLKFMVYLQKENIIDESGMPKERFSAEFPKEGPSILRIQQVVRGDSAAYFCASSPTRTTPSTDTQYFGPGTRLTVL.

The J gene is TRBJ1-1, the V gene TRBV7-2; 9 nucleotides align to TRBD1. This CDR3 spans 16 amino acids. Unmatched junction bases numbered 8, after V lost 0 bases and J lost 6 bases. From germline, CDR1 is SGHTA and CDR2 FQGNSA. The CDR3 loop reads CASSLALGQGLAEAFF. Written as DNA, the CDR3 is TGTGCCAGCAGCTTAGCGCTGGGACAGGGCCTTGCTGAAGCTTTCTTT.

The V gene is TRBV10-2, the J gene TRBJ2-1; 8 nucleotides agree with TRBD2. V shed 6 bases and J 4 bases; nucleotides not matched to a gene: 2. CDR1 is WSHSY and CDR2 is SAAADI in the germline V gene. This CDR3 spans 13 amino acids. The CDR3 loop is CASRTSGYNEQFF. The CDR3 region has the DNA TGCGCCAGCAGAACTAGCGGATACAATGAGCAGTTCTTC.

The chain joins TRBV7-2 to TRBJ2-3, with 8 bases fitting TRBD2. The CDR3 loop spans 14 amino acids. The V gene end was trimmed by 10 bases and the J gene end by 3 bases; junction bases not matched to a gene: 9. Germline assignment: CDR1 SGHTA and CDR2 FQGNSA. CDR3 protein: CATKPGLETDTQYF. The CDR3 region has the DNA TGTGCCACTAAACCGGGACTAGAGACAGATACGCAGTATTTT.

V gene TRBV30 combines with J gene TRBJ2-7, with TRBD2 matching 9 bases. Germline trimming cut 2 bases from V and 0 bases from J; bases unmatched to any gene: 8. Per germline, CDR1 GTSNPN and CDR2 SVGIG (reference sequence). The CDR3 loop spans 16 amino acids. Written as DNA, the CDR3 is TGTGCCTGGAGTCTTATTACTAGCGGGTCCTCCTACGAGCAGTACTTC. Amino acid sequence: CAWSLITSGSSYEQYF.

The rearrangement uses TRBV5-1 and TRBJ2-5, with D maybe TRBD2 (5 bases). Germline CDR1 reads SGHRS; CDR2 reads YFSETQ. The CDR3 length is 13 residues. V lost 4 bases and J lost 2, with 9 bases in between. CDR3 sequence (DNA): TGCGCCAGCAGCCTGGGAGTACAAGAGACCCAGTACTTC. Its protein is CASSLGVQETQYF. Full variable domain (outside the CDR3, taken from reference TRBV5-1 and TRBJ2-5): KAGVTQTPRYLIKTRGQQVTLSCSPISGHRSVSWYQQTPGQGLQFLFEYFSETQRNKGNFPGRFSGRQFSNSRSEMNVSTLELGDSALYLCASSLGVQETQYFGPGTRLLVL.

The chain has TRBV19 and TRBJ2-1; TRBD2 aligns across 14 bases. The J segment lost 1 base and the V segment lost 10 bases, leaving 12 bases of the junction unmatched. The germline CDR1 and CDR2 sequences are LNHDA and SQIVND (reference sequence). This CDR3 contains 18 residues. This CDR3 is CATRPGLAGVISYNEQFF. The CDR3 DNA reads TGTGCCACCCGCCCGGGACTAGCGGGAGTGATTTCCTACAATGAGCAGTTCTTC.

The chain links TRBV6-1 to TRBJ2-5, with D uncertain. Germline loops: CDR1 MNHNS, CDR2 SASEGT. This CDR3 comprises 14 residues. The ends were cut back, 4 bases at V and 3 bases at J, with 12 bases in the middle. CDR3 loop: CASSAQRSKETQYF. The CDR3 DNA is TGTGCCAGCAGTGCGCAGCGTTCAAAAGAGACCCAGTACTTC.

The chain recombines TRBV2 with TRBJ2-7; 7 positions match TRBD2. This CDR3 has 12 amino acids. J lost 0 bases, V lost 11 bases, and 4 bases had no gene match. The germline gives CDR1 SNHLY, CDR2 FYNNEI. The CDR3 region is CAVRDYSYEQYF. CDR3 in DNA: TGTGCCGTCCGGGACTACTCCTACGAGCAGTACTTC.

The chain joins TRBV6-1 to TRBJ1-4; 9 bases fit TRBD1. The CDR3 runs 15 residues. With V trimmed by 7 bases and J by 5 bases, 8 bases remained unmatched. CDR1 is MNHNS and CDR2 is SASEGT in the germline V gene. CDR3 in amino acids: CASTRDRAQNEKLFF. The CDR3, as DNA: TGTGCCAGCACTAGGGACAGGGCACAAAATGAAAAACTGTTTTTT.

This clone was counted once. The chain carries TRBV5-1 and TRBJ2-5; 12 nucleotides line up with TRBD2. Germline-derived CDR1 and CDR2 are SGHRS and YFSETQ. CDR3 length equals 17 residues. The V and J ends lost 4 bases and 3 bases, in that order; junction bases with no gene match: 10. The CDR3 is CASSVSASGRAEETQYF. The CDR3 DNA sequence: TGCGCCAGCAGCGTCTCTGCTAGCGGGAGGGCCGAAGAGACCCAGTACTTC.

This chain connects TRBV9 to TRBJ2-1; 7 nucleotides align to TRBD1. The germline gives CDR1 SGDLS, CDR2 YYNGEE. V was clipped by 3 bases and J by 6 bases; unmatched bases: 15. The CDR3 has 17 residues. The CDR3, as DNA: TGTGCCAGCAGCGCCCAGGGGGTCTGGAGTCGATCCAATGAGCAGTTCTTC. It translates to CASSAQGVWSRSNEQFF. The whole variable domain, filled in from reference TRBV9 and TRBJ2-1, reads DSGVTQTPKHLITATGQRVTLRCSPRSGDLSVYWYQQSLDQGLQFLIQYYNGEERAKGNILERFSAQQFPDLHSELNLSSLELGDSALYFCASSAQGVWSRSNEQFFGPGTRLTVL.

The chain joins TRBV30 to TRBJ1-1; tentatively, D is TRBD1 (5 bases). V was clipped by 1 base and J by 5 bases, with 11 bases between them. The CDR3 consists of 13 residues. Germline V gene data show CDR1 as GTSNPN and CDR2 as SVGIG (reference sequence). As DNA, the CDR3 is TGTGCCTGGAGTGACAGGTTTGGAACTGAAGCTTTCTTT. Translated: CAWSDRFGTEAFF.

A single count supports this clone. V is TRBV10-3 and J is TRBJ2-1; 9 nucleotides agree with TRBD1. Per the germline V gene, CDR1 is ENHRY and CDR2 is SYGVKD. This CDR3 has 16 residues. V lost 4 bases to trimming and J lost 3 bases; unmatched junction nucleotides: 7. The CDR3 DNA follows: TGTGCCATCAGTGGCCCGGGACAGGGTAACTACAATGAGCAGTTCTTC. Translating gives CAISGPGQGNYNEQFF.

This clone was recorded only once. V and J are TRBV30 and TRBJ2-3; 8 bases align to TRBD2. CDR1 and CDR2 from the germline V gene are GTSNPN and SVGIG (reference sequence). The CDR3 runs 15 residues. The ends lost 2 bases at V and 4 bases at J; junction bases unmatched: 8. Here the CDR3 reads CAWSLGGRTADTQYF. The CDR3 DNA reads TGTGCCTGGAGTTTAGGCGGGAGGACGGCAGATACGCAGTATTTT.

This clone has more than one count but fewer than ten. The genes are TRBV7-2 and TRBJ1-4; D gene unclear. The V and J ends lost 1 base and 8 bases respectively, with 8 bases between them. The germline gives CDR1 SGHTA, CDR2 FQGNSA. There are 13 residues in the CDR3. As DNA, the CDR3 is TGTGCCAGCAGCTTAGGTCCCGGGGAAAAACTGTTTTTT. This codes for CASSLGPGEKLFF.

This clone was counted a few times. Sequence at one end of the junction differs from germline and may be a read error. This chain joins TRBV7-9 and TRBJ2-5; 8 bases agree with TRBD2. The CDR3 spans 17 residues. In germline, CDR1 is SEHNR, CDR2 FQNEAQ (reference sequence). The DNA for the CDR3 is TGTTCCAGCAGCTTAGTTGAGACTAGCGAATTCCAAGAGACCCAGTACTTC. It specifies CSSSLVETSEFQETQYF.

This CDR3 reads CASSHLRDLGTSGRTDTQYF. CDR3 coding DNA: TGTGCCAGCAGCCACTTAAGGGACCTCGGGACTAGCGGGAGAACAGATACGCAGTATTTT. This chain uses TRBV7-3 with TRBJ2-3, with TRBD2 matching 14 bases. Germline V gives CDR1 SGHTA, CDR2 FQGTGA. The CDR3 is made up of 20 amino acids. V gave up 5 bases and J gave up 3 bases; unmatched junction bases: 16.

This clone was counted a few times. The rearrangement links TRBV27 to TRBJ1-1; a possible D gene is TRBD1 (5 bases). Germline V gives CDR1 MNHEY, CDR2 SMNVEV (reference sequence). The CDR3 contains 14 residues. Trimming took 6 bases from V and 5 from J, leaving 16 bases between them. The CDR3, as DNA: TGTGCCAGCAGCATAGGGGCCCAAAGTACTGAAGCTTTCTTT. Its protein product is CASSIGAQSTEAFF.

This clone was seen just once. The chain's CDR3 is CASSQNPGQGAFLYF. As DNA, the CDR3 is TGCGCCAGCAGCCAAAACCCGGGACAGGGGGCGTTTTTGTACTTC. The chain joins TRBV4-1 to TRBJ2-7, with 12 bases that match TRBD1. The CDR3 spans 15 residues. The V gene's germline CDR1 is MGHRA and CDR2 YSYEKL. Trimming cost V 2 bases and J 12 bases; bases outside gene matches: 11.